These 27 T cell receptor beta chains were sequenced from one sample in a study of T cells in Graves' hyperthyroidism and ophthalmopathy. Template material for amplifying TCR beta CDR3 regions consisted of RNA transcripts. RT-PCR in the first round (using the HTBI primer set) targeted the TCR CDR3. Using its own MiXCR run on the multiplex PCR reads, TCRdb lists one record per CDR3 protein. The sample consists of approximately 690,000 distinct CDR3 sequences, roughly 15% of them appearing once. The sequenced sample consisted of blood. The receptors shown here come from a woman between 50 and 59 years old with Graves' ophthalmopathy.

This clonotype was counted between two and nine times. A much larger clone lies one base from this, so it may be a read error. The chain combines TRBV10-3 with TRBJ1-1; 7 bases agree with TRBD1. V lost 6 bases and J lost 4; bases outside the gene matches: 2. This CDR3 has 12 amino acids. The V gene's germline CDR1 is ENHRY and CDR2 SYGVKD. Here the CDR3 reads CAIRPGGTEAFF. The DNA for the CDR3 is TGTGCCATCAGACCAGGGGGCACTGAAGCTTTCTTT.

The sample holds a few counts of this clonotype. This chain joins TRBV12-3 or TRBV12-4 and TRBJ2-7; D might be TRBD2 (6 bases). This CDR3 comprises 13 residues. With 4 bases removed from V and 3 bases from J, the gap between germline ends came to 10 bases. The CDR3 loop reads CASSWRGVYEQYF. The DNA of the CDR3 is TGTGCCAGCAGTTGGAGGGGAGTCTACGAGCAGTACTTC.

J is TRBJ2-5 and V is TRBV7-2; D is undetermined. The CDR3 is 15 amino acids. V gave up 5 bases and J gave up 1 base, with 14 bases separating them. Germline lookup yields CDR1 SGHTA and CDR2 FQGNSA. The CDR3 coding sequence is TGTGCCAGCAGCATCTTACCCATGGCCCAAGAGACCCAGTACTTC. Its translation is CASSILPMAQETQYF.

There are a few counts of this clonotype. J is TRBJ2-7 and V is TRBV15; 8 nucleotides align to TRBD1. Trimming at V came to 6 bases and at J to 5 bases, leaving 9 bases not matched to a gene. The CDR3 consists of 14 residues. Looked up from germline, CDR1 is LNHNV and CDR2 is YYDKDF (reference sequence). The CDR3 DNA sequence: TGTGCCACCAGAGGACAGGGCTTAGGGGACGAGCAGTACTTC. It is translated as CATRGQGLGDEQYF.

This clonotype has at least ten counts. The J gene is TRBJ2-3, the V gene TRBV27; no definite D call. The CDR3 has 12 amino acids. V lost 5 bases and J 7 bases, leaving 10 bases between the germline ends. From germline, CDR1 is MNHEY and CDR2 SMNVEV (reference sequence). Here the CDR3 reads CASSDSVYTQYF. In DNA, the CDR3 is TGTGCCAGCAGTGATTCGGTATATACGCAGTATTTT.

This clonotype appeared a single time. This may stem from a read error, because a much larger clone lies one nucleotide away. This chain's CDR3 is CAWSAWREPTGELFF. DNA of the CDR3: TGTGCCTGGAGTGCCTGGCGGGAGCCCACCGGGGAGCTGTTTTTT. The genes are TRBV30 and TRBJ2-2; 7 nucleotides agree with TRBD2. The length of the CDR3 is 15 residues. Per germline, CDR1 GTSNPN and CDR2 SVGIG (reference sequence). V was clipped by 1 base and J by 4 bases; unmatched bases: 6.

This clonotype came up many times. The CDR3 sequence: CSASYTSGTHEQFF. DNA for the CDR3: TGCAGTGCTAGTTATACTAGCGGGACACATGAGCAGTTCTTC. This chain connects TRBV20-1 to TRBJ2-1, with TRBD2 identical over 10 bases. The junction had 7 bases not matched to a gene; V was cut back by 3 bases and J by 8 bases. The CDR3 extends over 14 amino acids. Looked up from germline, CDR1 is DFQATT and CDR2 is SNEGSKA (reference sequence).

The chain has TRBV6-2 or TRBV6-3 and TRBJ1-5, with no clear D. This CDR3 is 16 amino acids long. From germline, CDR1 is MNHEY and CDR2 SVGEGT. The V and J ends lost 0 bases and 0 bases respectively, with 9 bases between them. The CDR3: CASSYSGIISNQPQHF. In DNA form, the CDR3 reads TGTGCCAGCAGTTACTCCGGCATTATTAGCAATCAGCCCCAGCATTTT.

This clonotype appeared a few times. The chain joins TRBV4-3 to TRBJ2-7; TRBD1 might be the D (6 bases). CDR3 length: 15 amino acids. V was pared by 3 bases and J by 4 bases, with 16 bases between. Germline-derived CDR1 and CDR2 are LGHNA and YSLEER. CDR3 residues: CASSHDRTASYEQYF. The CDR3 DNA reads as TGCGCCAGCAGCCATGATAGGACAGCCTCTTACGAGCAGTACTTC.

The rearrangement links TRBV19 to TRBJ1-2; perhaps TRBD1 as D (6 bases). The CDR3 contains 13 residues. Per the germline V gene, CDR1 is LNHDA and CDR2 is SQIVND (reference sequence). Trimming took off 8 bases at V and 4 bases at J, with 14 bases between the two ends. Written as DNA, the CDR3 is TGTGCCAGTCAAGTGGCAGGGGCCTATGGCTACACCTTC. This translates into CASQVAGAYGYTF.

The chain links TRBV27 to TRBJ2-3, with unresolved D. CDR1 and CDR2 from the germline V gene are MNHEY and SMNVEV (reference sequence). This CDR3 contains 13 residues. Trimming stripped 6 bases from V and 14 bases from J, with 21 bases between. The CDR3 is CASSSLRASRWYF. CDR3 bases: TGTGCCAGCAGCTCCCTCCGCGCGTCCCGTTGGTATTTT.

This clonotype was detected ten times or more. The CDR3 sequence is CSARGQLAGSLQETQYF. The CDR3 region has the DNA TGCAGTGCTAGAGGGCAGTTAGCGGGATCCCTTCAAGAGACCCAGTACTTC. The chain couples TRBV20-1 to TRBJ2-5; 8 nucleotides match TRBD2. V shed 1 base, J shed 2 bases, and the junction held 12 bases outside the gene matches. The CDR3 covers 17 residues. Germline CDR1 is DFQATT and CDR2 is SNEGSKA (reference sequence).

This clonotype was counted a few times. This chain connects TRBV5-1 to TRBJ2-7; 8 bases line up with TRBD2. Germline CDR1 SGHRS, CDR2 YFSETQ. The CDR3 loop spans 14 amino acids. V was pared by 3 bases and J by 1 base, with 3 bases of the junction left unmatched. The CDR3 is CASSSVAGSYEQYF. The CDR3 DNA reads TGCGCCAGCAGCTCGGTAGCGGGATCCTACGAGCAGTACTTC.

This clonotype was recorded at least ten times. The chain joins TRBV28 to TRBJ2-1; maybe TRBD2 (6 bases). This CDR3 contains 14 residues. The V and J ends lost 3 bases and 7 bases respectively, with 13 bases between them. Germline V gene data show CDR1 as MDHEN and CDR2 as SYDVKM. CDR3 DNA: TGTGCCAGCAGTTTTTCCGGAGGGCCGAATGAGCAGTTCTTC. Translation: CASSFSGGPNEQFF. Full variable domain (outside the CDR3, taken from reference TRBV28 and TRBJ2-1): DVKVTQSSRYLVKRTGEKVFLECVQDMDHENMFWYRQDPGLGLRLIYFSYDVKMKEKGDIPEGYSVSREKKERFSLILESASTNQTSMYLCASSFSGGPNEQFFGPGTRLTVL.

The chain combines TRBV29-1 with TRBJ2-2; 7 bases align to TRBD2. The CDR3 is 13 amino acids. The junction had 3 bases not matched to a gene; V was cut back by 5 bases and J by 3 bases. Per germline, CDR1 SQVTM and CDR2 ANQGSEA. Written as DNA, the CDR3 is TGCAGCGTTCCTAGCGGCGACACCGGGGAGCTGTTTTTT. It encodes CSVPSGDTGELFF.

The DNA of the CDR3 is TGTGCCAGCAACCGACCGGGACATACGCTTTACAATGAGCAGTTCTTC. Its protein is CASNRPGHTLYNEQFF. This chain connects TRBV6-2 or TRBV6-3 to TRBJ2-1, with D perhaps matching TRBD1 (6 bases). The CDR3 spans 16 residues. CDR1 and CDR2 from the germline V gene are MNHEY and SVGEGT. Trimming stripped 7 bases from V and 4 bases from J, with 20 bases between.

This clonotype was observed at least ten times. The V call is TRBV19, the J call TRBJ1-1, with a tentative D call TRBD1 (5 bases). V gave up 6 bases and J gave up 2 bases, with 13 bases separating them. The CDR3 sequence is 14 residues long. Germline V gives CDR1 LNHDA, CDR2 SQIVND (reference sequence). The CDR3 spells CASSPGLRNTEAFF. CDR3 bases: TGTGCCAGTAGCCCAGGGTTAAGAAACACTGAAGCTTTCTTT.

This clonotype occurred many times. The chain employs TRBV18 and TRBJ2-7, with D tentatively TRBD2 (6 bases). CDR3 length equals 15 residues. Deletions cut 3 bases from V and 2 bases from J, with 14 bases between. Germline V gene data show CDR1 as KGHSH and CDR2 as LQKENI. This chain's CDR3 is CASSPGLAKTYEQYF. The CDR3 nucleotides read TGTGCCAGCTCACCGGGGCTAGCGAAGACCTACGAGCAGTACTTC.

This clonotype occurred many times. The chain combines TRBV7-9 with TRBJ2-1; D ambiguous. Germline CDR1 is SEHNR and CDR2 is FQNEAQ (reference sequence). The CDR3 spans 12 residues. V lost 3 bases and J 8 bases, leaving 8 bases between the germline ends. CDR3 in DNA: TGTGCCAGCAGCTTTAGCATCGATGAGCAGTTCTTC. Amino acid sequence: CASSFSIDEQFF.

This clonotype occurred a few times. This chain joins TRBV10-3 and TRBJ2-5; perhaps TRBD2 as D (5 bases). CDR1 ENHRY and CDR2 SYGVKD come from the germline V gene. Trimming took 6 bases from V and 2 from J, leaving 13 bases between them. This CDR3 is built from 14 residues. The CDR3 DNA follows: TGTGCCATCAGCCCCGGACTCTCTCAAGAGACCCAGTACTTC. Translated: CAISPGLSQETQYF.

This CDR3 is CASSSQGLGQPQHF. The CDR3 DNA is TGTGCCAGCAGCTCACAGGGACTGGGTCAGCCCCAGCATTTT. The genes are TRBV3-1 and TRBJ1-5; tentatively, D is TRBD1 (6 bases). CDR1 is LGHDT, CDR2 YNNKEL, per germline (reference sequence). The CDR3 runs 14 residues. Trimming left V 5 bases short and J 6 bases short, with 14 bases between.

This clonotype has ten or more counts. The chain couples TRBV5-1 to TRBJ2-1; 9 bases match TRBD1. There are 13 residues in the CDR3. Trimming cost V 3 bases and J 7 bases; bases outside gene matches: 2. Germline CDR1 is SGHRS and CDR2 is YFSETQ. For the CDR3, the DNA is TGCGCCAGCAGCTACAGGGGGCCTAATGAGCAGTTCTTC. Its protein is CASSYRGPNEQFF.

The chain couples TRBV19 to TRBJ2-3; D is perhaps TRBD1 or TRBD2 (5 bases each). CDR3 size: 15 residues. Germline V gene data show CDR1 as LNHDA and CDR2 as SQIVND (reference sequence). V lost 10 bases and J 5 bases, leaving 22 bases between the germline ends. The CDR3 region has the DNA TGTGCCATGATAAATGATGGGGACGGAGAAGATACGCAGTATTTT. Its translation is CAMINDGDGEDTQYF.

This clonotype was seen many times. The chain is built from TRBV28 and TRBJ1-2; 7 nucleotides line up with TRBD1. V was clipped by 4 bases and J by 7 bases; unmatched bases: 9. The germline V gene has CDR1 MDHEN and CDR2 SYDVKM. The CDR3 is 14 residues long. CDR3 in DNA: TGTGCCAGCAGTTCCACAGGGGTTACTGGTGGCTACACCTTC. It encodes CASSSTGVTGGYTF.

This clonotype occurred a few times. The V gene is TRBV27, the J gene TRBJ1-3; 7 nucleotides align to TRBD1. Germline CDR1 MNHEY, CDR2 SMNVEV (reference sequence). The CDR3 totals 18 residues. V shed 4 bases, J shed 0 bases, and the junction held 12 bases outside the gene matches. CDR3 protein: CASSSWSKTGYSGNTIYF. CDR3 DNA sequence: TGTGCCAGCAGTTCCTGGTCAAAGACAGGGTACTCTGGAAACACCATATATTTT.

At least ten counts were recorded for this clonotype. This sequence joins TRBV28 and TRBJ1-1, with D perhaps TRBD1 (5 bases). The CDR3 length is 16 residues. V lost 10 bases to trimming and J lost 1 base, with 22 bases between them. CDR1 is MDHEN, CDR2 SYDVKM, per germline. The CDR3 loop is CAIYSGGGRTNTEAFF. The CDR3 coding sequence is TGTGCCATCTATTCGGGGGGAGGGCGAACGAACACTGAAGCTTTCTTT.

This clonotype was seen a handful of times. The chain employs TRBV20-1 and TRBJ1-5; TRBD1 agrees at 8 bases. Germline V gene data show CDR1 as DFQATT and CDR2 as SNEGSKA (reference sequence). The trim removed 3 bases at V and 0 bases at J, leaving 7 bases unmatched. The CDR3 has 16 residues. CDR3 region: CSASPGQANSNQPQHF. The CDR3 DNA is TGCAGTGCTAGTCCGGGACAGGCAAATAGCAATCAGCCCCAGCATTTT.